These 30 T cell receptor beta chains were sequenced from one sample in a study of cytotoxic CD8 clonotypes in ibrutinib-treated CLL. The method was immunoSEQ multiplex PCR; TCRdb's version includes in-frame clones alone and lacks a portion of them. The top ten hold around an eighth of the sample, which has 150,000 to 250,000 clones, around three quarters seen once. The sequences come from PBMCs, collected after 24 months of ibrutinib treatment. All receptors derive from a human donor with chronic lymphocytic leukemia.

The chain uses TRBV6-6 and TRBJ2-2; D gene ambiguous. Germline CDR1 reads MNHNY; CDR2 reads SVGAGI (reference sequence). V lost 6 bases and J lost 7, with 6 bases in between. The CDR3 spans 11 residues. The CDR3 bases are TGTGCCAGCAGGATCAGCGGGGAGCTGTTTTTT. This gives the protein CASRISGELFF.

This chain links TRBV28 with TRBJ2-7; 10 bases are shared with TRBD1. V lost 6 bases to trimming and J lost 6 bases; unmatched junction nucleotides: 8. Germline V gives CDR1 MDHEN, CDR2 SYDVKM. This CDR3 spans 14 amino acids. In DNA, the CDR3 is TGTGCCAGCAGCGAAGGGACAGGGGCGCGCGAGCAGTACTTC. Protein product: CASSEGTGAREQYF.

The rearrangement links TRBV7-9 to TRBJ2-1; D is unresolved. Germline V CDR1 and CDR2: SEHNR, FQNEAQ (reference sequence). Trimming shortened V by 6 bases and J by 6 bases, and 9 bases separated the two germline ends. The CDR3 totals 12 residues. The CDR3 sequence: CASSFDFNEQFF. The CDR3 DNA is TGTGCCAGCAGTTTTGACTTCAATGAGCAGTTCTTC.

The chain carries TRBV6-5 and TRBJ2-5; D gene ambiguous. The CDR3 loop spans 12 amino acids. V gave up 2 bases and J gave up 4 bases, with 5 bases separating them. Looked up from germline, CDR1 is MNHEY and CDR2 is SVGAGI. This chain's CDR3 is CASSYTTETQYF. For the CDR3, the DNA is TGTGCCAGCAGTTACACCACAGAGACCCAGTACTTC.

The V and J genes are TRBV20-1 and TRBJ2-1; D ambiguous. V shed 2 bases and J shed 7 bases, with 6 bases lying between them. Germline values: CDR1 DFQATT, CDR2 SNEGSKA (reference sequence). The CDR3 loop spans 11 amino acids. The chain's CDR3 is CSARSKNEQFF. The CDR3 DNA sequence: TGCAGTGCTAGATCAAAAAATGAGCAGTTCTTC.

In its sample, this clone was seen a few times. This sequence joins TRBV4-3 and TRBJ2-3; D uncertain. The CDR3 loop spans 13 amino acids. Between the trimmed V and J ends, which lost 6 bases and 6 bases, there was a span of 13 bases. The germline V gene has CDR1 LGHNA and CDR2 YSLEER. Here the CDR3 reads CASSRVSWDTQYF. CDR3 bases: TGCGCCAGCAGTCGGGTGAGTTGGGATACGCAGTATTTT.

The rearrangement joins TRBV4-1 to TRBJ1-2; D is possibly TRBD1 (5 bases). Per germline, CDR1 MGHRA and CDR2 YSYEKL. V gave up 0 bases and J gave up 8 bases, with 16 bases separating them. CDR3 size: 15 residues. The CDR3 DNA reads TGCGCCAGCAGCCAAGAGACCCAGGGTGTGGGCGGCTACACCTTC. It specifies CASSQETQGVGGYTF.

The V call is TRBV6-1, the J call TRBJ1-2; no clear D gene. Germline values: CDR1 MNHNS, CDR2 SASEGT. The CDR3 runs 15 residues. The V end lost 3 bases, the J end lost 4 bases, and 15 bases lay between the germline ends. The CDR3 DNA sequence: TGTGCCAGCAGTGAGACGACAAGAGACACCTATGGCTACACCTTC. This translates into CASSETTRDTYGYTF.

The chain recombines TRBV6-6 with TRBJ1-5, with 7 bases lining up with TRBD1. Trimming at V came to 10 bases and at J to 6 bases, leaving 6 bases not matched to a gene. Germline CDR1 reads MNHNY; CDR2 reads SVGAGI (reference sequence). The CDR3 runs to 12 residues. The CDR3 here is CATGGGGQPQHF. CDR3 coding DNA: TGTGCCACAGGGGGGGGAGGTCAGCCCCAGCATTTT.

This clone was observed a few times. The chain carries TRBV25-1 and TRBJ2-1; 8 bases are shared with TRBD2. Trimming at V came to 6 bases and at J to 3 bases, leaving 4 bases not matched to a gene. Germline lookup yields CDR1 MGHDK and CDR2 SYGVNS. The CDR3 sequence is 14 residues long. CDR3 loop: CASRKGTSYNEQFF. The DNA of the CDR3 is TGTGCCAGCAGGAAGGGGACTAGCTACAATGAGCAGTTCTTC.

The chain uses TRBV18 and TRBJ2-6; 10 nucleotides line up with TRBD2. Per germline, CDR1 KGHSH and CDR2 LQKENI. This CDR3 has 18 residues. The J segment lost 9 bases and the V segment lost 2 bases, leaving 13 bases of the junction unmatched. The CDR3 loop reads CASSPTPSGSGRGNVLTF. The CDR3 DNA follows: TGTGCCAGCTCACCAACGCCTAGCGGGAGTGGTCGTGGCAACGTCCTGACTTTC.

The V and J genes are TRBV4-2 and TRBJ2-2, with a tentative D call TRBD2 (6 bases). Trimming shortened V by 4 bases and J by 5 bases, and 17 bases separated the two germline ends. CDR1 and CDR2 (germline): LGHNA, YNFKEQ. The CDR3 consists of 16 residues. CDR3 sequence (DNA): TGTGCCAGCAGCCCACCGAGCGGAGGGATGACCGGGGAGCTGTTTTTT. As protein: CASSPPSGGMTGELFF.

The chain carries TRBV28 and TRBJ1-1; perhaps TRBD1 as D (6 bases). The CDR3 is 14 residues long. Trimming took 3 bases from V and 7 from J, leaving 15 bases between them. CDR1 MDHEN and CDR2 SYDVKM come from the germline V gene. CDR3 nucleotides: TGTGCCAGCAGTTTGCTGGGGGCGTGGGGTGAAGCTTTCTTT. This encodes CASSLLGAWGEAFF.

The rearrangement joins TRBV2 to TRBJ2-7; TRBD2 matches at 10 bases. This CDR3 has 14 residues. Germline V gene data show CDR1 as SNHLY and CDR2 as FYNNEI. J gave up 4 bases and V 6 bases, and 6 bases lay outside the gene matches. The CDR3 is CASSLAGGRYEQYF. The CDR3, as DNA: TGTGCCAGCAGCTTAGCGGGAGGTAGATACGAGCAGTACTTC.

The J gene is TRBJ2-1, the V gene TRBV27; D call uncertain. V was pared by 3 bases and J by 2 bases, with 14 bases between. The CDR3 sequence is 16 residues long. The germline V gene has CDR1 MNHEY and CDR2 SMNVEV (reference sequence). This CDR3 is CASSFLRSAAYNEQFF. CDR3 DNA: TGTGCCAGCAGTTTCTTACGCAGCGCTGCCTACAATGAGCAGTTCTTC.

This clone has more than one count but fewer than ten. V and J are TRBV27 and TRBJ2-7; possibly TRBD2 for D (6 bases). CDR3 length: 14 residues. Germline V CDR1 and CDR2: MNHEY, SMNVEV (reference sequence). The V and J ends lost 7 bases and 0 bases respectively, with 13 bases between them. DNA for the CDR3: TGTGCCAGCACCGTACGGGGAGGCTCCTACGAGCAGTACTTC. Amino acids: CASTVRGGSYEQYF.

The chain links TRBV6-6 to TRBJ1-2; 8 bases fit TRBD1. Germline CDR1 and CDR2: MNHNY and SVGAGI (reference sequence). V shed 2 bases and J 3 bases; nucleotides not matched to a gene: 2. The CDR3 runs 14 residues. The chain's CDR3 is CASSYTDRDYGYTF. As DNA, the CDR3 is TGTGCCAGCAGTTACACGGACAGGGACTATGGCTACACCTTC.

This clone was seen a handful of times. The CDR3 DNA sequence: TGTGCCAGCAGTTTGTTAGGGGAGTGGGATACGCAGTATTTT. This encodes CASSLLGEWDTQYF. V and J are TRBV27 and TRBJ2-3; D might be TRBD1 or TRBD2, each matching 5 bases. The CDR3 sequence is 14 residues long. Germline assignment: CDR1 MNHEY and CDR2 SMNVEV (reference sequence). Trimming pared 3 bases from V and 6 bases from J, leaving 13 bases between.

The V and J genes are TRBV29-1 and TRBJ2-7; D remains unclear. V was pared by 4 bases and J by 0 bases, with 4 bases between. The germline V gene has CDR1 SQVTM and CDR2 ANQGSEA. The CDR3 extends over 11 amino acids. The CDR3 region is CSVVYSYEQYF. The CDR3 DNA follows: TGCAGCGTTGTATACTCCTACGAGCAGTACTTC.

This clone was found a few times. The CDR3 DNA sequence: TGTGCCAGCAGTTACTCGACGGGTGCAGGCTACACCTTC. Its protein is CASSYSTGAGYTF. V and J are TRBV6-5 and TRBJ1-2; no clear D gene. The V end was cut by 0 bases, the J end by 8 bases, with 10 bases between. CDR3 length: 13 amino acids. Germline CDR1 is MNHEY and CDR2 is SVGAGI.

About this clone itself: Other DNA sequences in this specimen translate into the identical CDR3. J is TRBJ1-4 and V is TRBV7-2; tentative D call: TRBD1 (6 bases). The germline V and J ends were trimmed by 3 bases and 8 bases, with 16 bases remaining between them. CDR3 length: 15 residues. The germline V gene encodes CDR1 SGHTA and CDR2 FQGNSA. DNA of the CDR3: TGTGCCAGCAGCTTTCTGCCACAGGGTCACGAAAAACTGTTTTTT. This gives the protein CASSFLPQGHEKLFF.

V and J are TRBV30 and TRBJ1-2; D ambiguous. Germline V lookup: CDR1 GTSNPN, CDR2 SVGIG (reference sequence). Trimming stripped 3 bases from V and 2 bases from J, with 1 base between. The length of the CDR3 is 10 residues. The CDR3 sequence is CAWRNYGYTF. The DNA of the CDR3 is TGTGCCTGGAGAAACTATGGCTACACCTTC.

This CDR3 is CASSMDRGRSYNEQFF. The CDR3, as DNA: TGTGCCAGCAGTATGGACAGGGGGAGGTCCTACAATGAGCAGTTCTTC. The chain couples TRBV9 to TRBJ2-1; 10 bases align to TRBD1. The CDR3 is made up of 16 amino acids. The germline gives CDR1 SGDLS, CDR2 YYNGEE. Trimming took 5 bases from V and 1 from J; bases not matched to a gene: 6. Looking up the rest from reference TRBV9 and TRBJ2-1 gives the full variable domain: DSGVTQTPKHLITATGQRVTLRCSPRSGDLSVYWYQQSLDQGLQFLIQYYNGEERAKGNILERFSAQQFPDLHSELNLSSLELGDSALYFCASSMDRGRSYNEQFFGPGTRLTVL.

V usage is TRBV15 and J usage is TRBJ2-1; the match to TRBD2 covers 8 bases. CDR1 is LNHNV and CDR2 is YYDKDF in the germline V gene (reference sequence). The J segment lost 3 bases and the V segment lost 3 bases, leaving 4 bases of the junction unmatched. This CDR3 has 15 amino acids. CDR3 in amino acids: CATSRTSAFYNEQFF. The CDR3 DNA reads TGTGCCACCAGCAGGACTAGCGCCTTCTACAATGAGCAGTTCTTC.

This chain uses TRBV28 with TRBJ2-7, with D maybe TRBD1 (5 bases). The CDR3 runs to 16 residues. From germline, CDR1 is MDHEN and CDR2 SYDVKM. V was clipped by 5 bases and J by 4 bases, with 21 bases between them. The CDR3 bases are TGTGCCAGCAGTGGGGCGGTAACAGGACCTCTTTACGAGCAGTACTTC. It codes for CASSGAVTGPLYEQYF.

The chain's CDR3 is CASSLAGGPRNEQYF. The CDR3 DNA reads TGTGCCAGCAGCTTAGCGGGAGGGCCGAGGAACGAGCAGTACTTC. The V and J genes are TRBV7-2 and TRBJ2-7; 7 positions match TRBD2. Trimming removed 0 bases from V and 5 bases from J; junction bases left unmatched: 7. Germline V gene sequence: CDR1 SGHTA, CDR2 FQGNSA. The CDR3 runs 15 residues.

The chain links TRBV30 to TRBJ1-1; the D is unclear. V lost 4 bases to trimming and J lost 4 bases, with 13 bases between them. Germline values: CDR1 GTSNPN, CDR2 SVGIG (reference sequence). This CDR3 has 13 amino acids. CDR3 residues: CAWTGRVGTEAFF. The CDR3 nucleotides are TGTGCCTGGACCGGACGAGTGGGCACTGAAGCTTTCTTT.

This clone was seen a handful of times. The chain links TRBV7-9 to TRBJ2-7; no clear D. This CDR3 is built from 11 residues. V gave up 1 base and J gave up 6 bases, with 4 bases separating them. Germline V gives CDR1 SEHNR, CDR2 FQNEAQ (reference sequence). The CDR3 protein is CASSLELEQYF. CDR3 in DNA: TGTGCCAGCAGCTTAGAACTCGAGCAGTACTTC.

This clone was seen just once. At the DNA level, this CDR3 is encoded by other sequences in the same sample as well. The rearrangement uses TRBV6-1 and TRBJ2-7, with D unclear. V lost 2 bases, J lost 5 bases, and 4 bases lay in between. The CDR3 extends over 11 amino acids. The V gene's germline CDR1 is MNHNS and CDR2 SASEGT. For the CDR3, the DNA is TGTGCCAGCAGTGAATGGGACGAGCAGTACTTC. Residues: CASSEWDEQYF.

This sequence joins TRBV19 and TRBJ1-2; maybe TRBD1 (6 bases). Trimming removed 3 bases at V and 0 bases at J, with 11 bases between. CDR3 length: 15 amino acids. CDR1 is LNHDA, CDR2 SQIVND, per germline (reference sequence). CDR3 loop: CASSIGAGANYGYTF. The CDR3 coding sequence is TGTGCCAGTAGTATCGGGGCAGGGGCTAACTATGGCTACACCTTC.